The TCR beta chain under discussion was sequenced for a study of graft-versus-host responses after intestinal transplantation. The CDR3 is 15 amino acids. The V and J ends lost 3 bases and 3 bases respectively, with 15 bases between them. Germline V gene sequence: CDR1 KGHSH, CDR2 LQKENI. Responders (around 200,000, CFSE-labeled) met around 200,000 stimulators that were irradiated and violet-dye-labeled. TCRdb keeps only in-frame clones here, not all; method: immunoSEQ multiplex PCR. The table has some 10,000 clones, about 30% seen once. The chain recombines TRBV18 with TRBJ2-7; TRBD2 is a possible D gene (7 bases). This receptor was obtained from a human patient who received an intestinal transplant. This specimen consisted of alloreactive CD8+ T cells from a mixed lymphocyte reaction culture, obtained before intestinal transplant. Indicated subset: CFSE-low proliferating T cells sorted from roughly 6-day pre-transplant mixed lymphocyte reaction (GvH or HvG direction). Here the CDR3 DNA reads TGTGCCAGCTCACCCCAGGGGAGGGTGGGCTACGAGCAGTACTTC. This sequence encodes CASSPQGRVGYEQYF.